The next 2 T cell receptor beta chains were all read from a single sample in a study of blood T cell repertoires in COVID-19. TCRdb's table, derived via immunoSEQ multiplex PCR, lists solely in-frame clones and lacks some. The repertoire holds 89,000 or so clones, 89% seen once, with 2.5% to 3% in the top ten. The sample comprised peripheral blood. Receptor source: a man aged 45 to 65 with COVID-19, enrolled during active disease.

The chain carries TRBV27 and TRBJ2-1; D may be TRBD2 (5 bases). CDR1 MNHEY and CDR2 SMNVEV come from the germline V gene (reference sequence). V dropped 2 bases and J dropped 2 bases, with 10 bases sitting between them. The CDR3 length is 15 residues. For the CDR3, the DNA is TGTGCCAGCAGTTTAAGCTTGGGAGCCTACAATGAGCAGTTCTTC. Amino acids: CASSLSLGAYNEQFF.

DNA of the CDR3: TGTGCCAGCAGCTTGGGACAGGGGGGGAATACAGATACGCAGTATTTT. Translating gives CASSLGQGGNTDTQYF. The chain uses TRBV5-4 and TRBJ2-3; 9 bases agree with TRBD1. The V and J ends lost 0 bases and 3 bases, in that order; junction bases with no gene match: 5. The CDR3 consists of 16 residues. Germline loops: CDR1 SGHNT, CDR2 YYREEE (reference sequence). The full variable domain, in which reference TRBV5-4 and TRBJ2-3 provide the parts outside the CDR3, is ETGVTQSPTHLIKTRGQQVTLRCSSQSGHNTVSWYQQALGQGPQFIFQYYREEENGRGNFPPRFSGLQFPNYSSELNVNALELDDSALYLCASSLGQGGNTDTQYFGPGTRLTVL.